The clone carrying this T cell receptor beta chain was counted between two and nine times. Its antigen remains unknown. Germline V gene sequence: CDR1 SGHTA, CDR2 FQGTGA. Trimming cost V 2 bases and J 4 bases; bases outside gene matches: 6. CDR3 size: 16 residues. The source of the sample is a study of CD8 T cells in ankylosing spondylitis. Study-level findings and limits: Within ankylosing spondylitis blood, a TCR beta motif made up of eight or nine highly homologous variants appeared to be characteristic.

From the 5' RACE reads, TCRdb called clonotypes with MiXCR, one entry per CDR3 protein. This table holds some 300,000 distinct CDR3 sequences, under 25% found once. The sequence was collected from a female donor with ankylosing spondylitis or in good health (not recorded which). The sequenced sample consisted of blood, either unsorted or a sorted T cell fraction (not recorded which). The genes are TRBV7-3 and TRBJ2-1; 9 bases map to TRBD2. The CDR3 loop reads CASSLQAGGFYNEQFF. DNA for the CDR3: TGTGCCAGCAGCTTACAGGCGGGAGGGTTTTACAATGAGCAGTTCTTC.